Sequencing of this TCR beta chain was carried out in a study of cytomegalovirus exposure and HLA in healthy donors. With respect to this clone: Antigen: not known.

13 Jbeta primers and 60 Vbeta primers were used for the PCR. Only in-frame clones appear in the TCRdb table, and some are missing; sequencing was by immunoSEQ multiplex PCR. The sample comprises some 60,000 clones, roughly 83% of which are singletons, and approximately 1.5% rests with the top ten. Study-level results: The authors later linked a missense DCLRE1C variant to TCR beta V- and J-gene trimming. Three CMV-associated chains were confirmed in vitro to be specific for CMV antigens.

All donors participated as healthy donors of bone marrow. Nobody wrote down the CMV serostatus of this donor. The V gene end was trimmed by 4 bases and the J gene end by 7 bases; junction bases not matched to a gene: 8. Germline V gene sequence: CDR1 SEHNR, CDR2 FQNEAQ (reference sequence). The CDR3 runs 15 residues. The chain employs TRBV7-9 and TRBJ2-2, with 8 bases lining up with TRBD1. Sequenced: PBMCs. This clonotype originated in a human donor in good health. For the CDR3, the DNA is TGTGCCAGCAGCTCCAGGGACAGGCGAATCGGGGAGCTGTTTTTT. Protein: CASSSRDRRIGELFF.